The rows below give T cell receptor beta chains drawn from one sample of a study of glioma-infiltrating T cells after dendritic cell vaccination. Profiling relied on immunoSEQ multiplex PCR, and the TCRdb table lists in-frame clones only, not all of them. The data contain around 100,000 clones, roughly 76% of them singletons. Sequences were derived from blood, sampled before dendritic cell vaccination. Every receptor here comes from a human donor with glioblastoma. Both conserved end residues are part of each CDR3. Each record gives: D gene, CDR3 length, V gene, J gene, clone size, CDR3 protein, CDR3 DNA. The D gene is left open where the match is weak. Clone size appears in some rows only: once, few, many, or a class for an expanded clone.

>TRBD1|16|TRBV5-4|TRBJ1-6|once
CASSPRTGGSNSPLHF
TGTGCCAGCAGCCCCAGGACAGGGGGAAGTAATTCACCCCTCCACTTT
>.|12|TRBV6-6|TRBJ2-7|.
CASSPAGDRQYF
TGTGCCAGCAGTCCGGCAGGGGACCGGCAGTACTTC
>TRBD2|15|TRBV5-4|TRBJ2-5|once
CASSLGASGQETQYF
TGTGCCAGCAGCTTGGGGGCTAGCGGACAAGAGACCCAGTACTTC
>.|15|TRBV30|TRBJ1-2|.
CAWSVLLGANYGYTF
TGTGCCTGGAGTGTACTTCTGGGAGCTAACTATGGCTACACCTTC
>TRBD1|20|TRBV27|TRBJ2-1|.
CASSSTFQDRARVPRNEQFF
TGTGCCAGCAGTTCGACTTTTCAGGACAGGGCCCGTGTGCCGAGGAATGAGCAGTTCTTC
>.|15|TRBV5-1|TRBJ1-3|many
CASSQSGNSGNTIYF
TGCGCCAGCAGCCAATCAGGGAACTCTGGAAACACCATATATTTT
>.|14|TRBV27|TRBJ1-5|.
CASSEGTGSQPQHF
TGTGCCAGCAGTGAGGGAACAGGGAGTCAGCCCCAGCATTTT
>.|14|TRBV11-2|TRBJ2-5|once
CASRLRAGEETQYF
TGTGCCAGCAGGTTACGTGCAGGGGAAGAGACCCAGTACTTC
>TRBD2|15|TRBV19|TRBJ2-3|few
CASTPELAGTDTQYF
TGTGCCAGTACTCCTGAACTAGCGGGGACAGATACGCAGTATTTT
>.|12|TRBV2|TRBJ1-1|.
CASKAANTEAFF
TGTGCCAGCAAGGCGGCGAACACTGAAGCTTTCTTT
>TRBD2|14|TRBV5-1|TRBJ2-1|.
CASSPGLVYNEQFF
TGCGCCAGCAGCCCGGGACTAGTGTACAATGAGCAGTTCTTC
>.|15|TRBV11-2|TRBJ1-1|.
CASSLDLADNTEAFF
TGTGCCAGCAGCTTAGATCTGGCAGATAACACTGAAGCTTTCTTT
>.|17|TRBV7-2|TRBJ2-1|.
CASSSTGGGGSYNEQFF
TGTGCCAGCAGCTCCACGGGGGGCGGGGGTTCCTACAATGAGCAGTTCTTC
>.|13|TRBV6-4|TRBJ1-2|once
CASSEHPSYGYTF
TGTGCCAGCAGTGAACACCCCTCCTATGGCTACACCTTC
>TRBD2|16|TRBV7-2|TRBJ2-5|few
CASSLAISGGEETQYF
TGTGCCAGCAGCTTAGCGATTAGCGGGGGGGAGGAGACCCAGTACTTC
>.|14|TRBV5-1|TRBJ2-2|.
CASSLGDSTGELFF
TGCGCCAGCAGTTTGGGGGACTCCACCGGGGAGCTGTTTTTT
>.|15|TRBV18|TRBJ2-6|.
CASSPASSGANVLTF
TGTGCCAGCTCACCAGCTAGCTCTGGGGCCAACGTCCTGACTTTC
>.|12|TRBV30|TRBJ2-3|.
CAWTDEGNTQYF
TGTGCCTGGACCGACGAGGGCAATACGCAGTATTTT
>.|15|TRBV4-1|TRBJ2-5|once
CASSQQLGRWGTQYF
TGCGCCAGCAGCCAACAACTAGGTCGCTGGGGGACCCAGTACTTC
>.|13|TRBV7-9|TRBJ1-1|.
CASRLTGNTEAFF
TGTGCCAGCAGGCTGACAGGGAACACTGAAGCTTTCTTT
>TRBD1|14|TRBV25-1|TRBJ2-3|.
CASSGTGGADTQYF
TGTGCCAGCAGTGGCACAGGGGGTGCAGATACGCAGTATTTT
>.|12|TRBV6-6|TRBJ2-1|.
CASSYGSNEQFF
TGTGCCAGCAGTTACGGGAGCAATGAGCAGTTCTTC
>TRBD2|20|TRBV2|TRBJ2-3|.
CASVLSGTSGGTQLTDTQYF
TGTGCCAGCGTTCTCTCCGGGACTAGCGGGGGGACGCAGCTCACAGATACGCAGTATTTT
>TRBD2|17|TRBV11-3|TRBJ2-2|.
CASSLWEGWGDTGELFF
TGTGCCAGCAGCTTATGGGAGGGATGGGGGGACACCGGGGAGCTGTTTTTT
>.|16|TRBV7-9|TRBJ1-1|few
CASSSIILGENTEAFF
TGTGCCAGCAGCTCCATTATCCTGGGAGAGAACACTGAAGCTTTCTTT
>.|15|TRBV6-1|TRBJ2-7|once
CASSVAGTRNYEQYF
TGTGCCAGCAGTGTCGCCGGGACAAGAAACTACGAGCAGTACTTC
>.|14|TRBV4-2|TRBJ1-4|.
CASSQVEENEKLFF
TGTGCCAGCAGCCAAGTAGAGGAGAATGAAAAACTGTTTTTT
>.|12|TRBV6-5|TRBJ1-2|.
CASSRQGNGYTF
TGTGCCAGCAGCCGTCAGGGGAATGGCTACACCTTC
>.|16|TRBV18|TRBJ1-4|.
CASSLQQGRLNEKLFF
TGTGCCAGCTCACTTCAACAGGGACGGCTCAATGAAAAACTGTTTTTT
>.|12|TRBV19|TRBJ2-7|.
CASSREVGEQYF
TGTGCCAGTAGTAGGGAGGTCGGCGAGCAGTACTTC
>.|15|TRBV5-4|TRBJ1-2|.
CASSQLWAKAYGYTF
TGTGCCAGCAGCCAACTTTGGGCGAAGGCCTATGGCTACACCTTC
>TRBD2|16|TRBV4-1|TRBJ2-3|.
CASSHIAGGQQDTQYF
TGCGCCAGCAGCCATATAGCGGGGGGGCAGCAAGATACGCAGTATTTT
>TRBD1|13|TRBV6-5|TRBJ2-7|.
CASSYQGAGEQYF
TGTGCCAGCAGTTACCAGGGGGCGGGGGAGCAGTACTTC
>.|12|TRBV6-6|TRBJ1-4|.
CASSFTGMELFF
TGTGCCAGCAGTTTCACCGGGATGGAACTGTTTTTT
>.|17|TRBV4-1|TRBJ2-2|.
CASSQTGVAANTGELFF
TGCGCCAGCAGCCAAACAGGTGTAGCCGCGAACACCGGGGAGCTGTTTTTT
>.|13|TRBV19|TRBJ2-3|.
CASSIDRQDTQYF
TGTGCCAGTAGTATAGATCGACAAGATACGCAGTATTTT
>TRBD1|14|TRBV30|TRBJ1-1|.
CAWRRGTGRTEAFF
TGTGCCTGGAGAAGAGGGACAGGGAGAACTGAAGCTTTCTTT
>TRBD1|14|TRBV10-2|TRBJ1-5|.
CASRVTGIGQPQHF
TGCGCCAGCAGGGTGACAGGGATAGGTCAGCCCCAGCATTTT
>.|16|TRBV7-9|TRBJ2-4|.
CASSLGRVGAKNIQYF
TGTGCCAGCAGCTTAGGGCGGGTGGGAGCCAAAAACATTCAGTACTTC
>.|13|TRBV7-2|TRBJ1-5|.
CASSSELNQPQHF
TGTGCCAGCAGCTCGGAGCTCAATCAGCCCCAGCATTTT
>TRBD2|16|TRBV14|TRBJ2-3|.
CASSQESSGDTDTQYF
TGTGCCAGCAGCCAAGAATCTAGCGGGGATACAGATACGCAGTATTTT
>TRBD2|16|TRBV5-1|TRBJ2-3|few
CASGRRLAYSTDTQYF
TGCGCCAGCGGTCGCCGACTAGCTTATAGCACAGATACGCAGTATTTT
>.|15|TRBV11-1|TRBJ2-4|once
CASSLRTGGENIQYF
TGTGCCAGCAGCTTAAGAACAGGGGGGGAAAACATTCAGTACTTC
>.|14|TRBV6-1|TRBJ1-2|.
CASTRTAQNYGYTF
TGTGCCAGCACCAGGACAGCTCAGAACTATGGCTACACCTTC
>TRBD1|13|TRBV29-1|TRBJ1-4|.
CSVDDRAGEKLFF
TGCAGCGTGGACGACAGGGCAGGGGAAAAACTGTTTTTT
>TRBD1|17|TRBV6-1|TRBJ1-2|many
CASSEAGEQGEYYGYTF
TGTGCCAGCAGTGAAGCGGGGGAACAGGGGGAGTACTATGGCTACACCTTC
>.|14|TRBV2|TRBJ1-6|.
CASSEVESNSPLHF
TGTGCCAGCAGTGAGGTGGAGAGTAATTCACCCCTCCACTTT
>.|14|TRBV19|TRBJ1-1|.
CASSIGGPNTEAFF
TGTGCCAGTAGTATTGGAGGACCTAACACTGAAGCTTTCTTT
>TRBD1|15|TRBV7-6|TRBJ1-1|.
CASSSDRGWDTEAFF
TGTGCCAGCAGCTCGGACAGGGGATGGGATACTGAAGCTTTCTTT
>.|13|TRBV6-6|TRBJ1-1|.
CAISGGGNTEAFF
TGTGCCATCAGTGGCGGCGGGAACACTGAAGCTTTCTTT
>.|15|TRBV30|TRBJ2-1|.
CAWSEVAQFVDEQFF
TGTGCCTGGAGTGAAGTAGCCCAGTTCGTGGATGAGCAGTTCTTC
>.|13|TRBV5-1|TRBJ2-3|few
CASSLAVTDTQYF
TGCGCCAGCAGCTTGGCCGTCACAGATACGCAGTATTTT
>.|17|TRBV4-3|TRBJ2-2|.
CASSRGSRGGHTGELFF
TGCGCCAGCAGCCGGGGCTCTAGGGGGGGACACACCGGGGAGCTGTTTTTT
>TRBD1|14|TRBV19|TRBJ2-5|few
CASRTQGALGTQYF
TGTGCCAGTAGGACACAGGGGGCCCTGGGGACCCAGTACTTC
>TRBD1|15|TRBV5-1|TRBJ1-2|.
CASSLTGARDYGYTF
TGCGCCAGCAGCTTGACAGGGGCTCGGGACTATGGCTACACCTTC